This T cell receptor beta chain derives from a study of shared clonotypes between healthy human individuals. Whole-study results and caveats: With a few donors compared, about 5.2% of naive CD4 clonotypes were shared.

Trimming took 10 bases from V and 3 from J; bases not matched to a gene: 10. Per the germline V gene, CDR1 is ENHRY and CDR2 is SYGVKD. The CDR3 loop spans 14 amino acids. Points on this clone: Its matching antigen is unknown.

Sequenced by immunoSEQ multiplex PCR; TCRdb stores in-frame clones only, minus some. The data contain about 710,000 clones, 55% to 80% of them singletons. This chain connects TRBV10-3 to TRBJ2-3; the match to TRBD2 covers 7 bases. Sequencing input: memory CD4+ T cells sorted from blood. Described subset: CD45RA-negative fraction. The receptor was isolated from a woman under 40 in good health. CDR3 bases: TGTGCCACGTGGGGCGGGAGCGGGACAGATACGCAGTATTTT. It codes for CATWGGSGTDTQYF.